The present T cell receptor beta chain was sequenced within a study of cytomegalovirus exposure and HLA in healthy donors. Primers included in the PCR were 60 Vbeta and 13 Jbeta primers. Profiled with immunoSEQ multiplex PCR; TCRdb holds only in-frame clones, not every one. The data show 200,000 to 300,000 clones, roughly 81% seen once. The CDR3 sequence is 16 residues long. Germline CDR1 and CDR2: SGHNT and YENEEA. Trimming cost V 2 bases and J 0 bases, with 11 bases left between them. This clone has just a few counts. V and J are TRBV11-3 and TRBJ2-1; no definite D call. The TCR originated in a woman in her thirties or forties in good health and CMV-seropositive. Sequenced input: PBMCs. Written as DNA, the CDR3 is TGTGCCAGCAGCTTACAGCGCGGAAGCTCCTACAATGAGCAGTTCTTC. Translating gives CASSLQRGSSYNEQFF.